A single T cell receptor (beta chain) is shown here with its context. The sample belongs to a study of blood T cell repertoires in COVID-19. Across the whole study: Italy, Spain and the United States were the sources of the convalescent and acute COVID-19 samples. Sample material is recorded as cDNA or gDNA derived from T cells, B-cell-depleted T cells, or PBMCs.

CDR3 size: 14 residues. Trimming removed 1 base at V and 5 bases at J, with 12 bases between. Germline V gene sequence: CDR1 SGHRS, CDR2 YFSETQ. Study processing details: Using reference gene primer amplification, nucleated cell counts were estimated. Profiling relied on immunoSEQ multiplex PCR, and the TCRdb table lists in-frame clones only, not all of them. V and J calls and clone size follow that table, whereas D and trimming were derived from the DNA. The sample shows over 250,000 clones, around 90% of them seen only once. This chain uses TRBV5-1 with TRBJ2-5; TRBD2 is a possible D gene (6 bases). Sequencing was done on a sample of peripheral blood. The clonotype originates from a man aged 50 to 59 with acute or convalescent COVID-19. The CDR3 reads CASSLFRGGETQYF. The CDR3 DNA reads TGCGCCAGCAGCTTGTTTCGCGGAGGGGAGACCCAGTACTTC. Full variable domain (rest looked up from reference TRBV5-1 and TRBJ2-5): KAGVTQTPRYLIKTRGQQVTLSCSPISGHRSVSWYQQTPGQGLQFLFEYFSETQRNKGNFPGRFSGRQFSNSRSEMNVSTLELGDSALYLCASSLFRGGETQYFGPGTRLLVL.